The source of this TCR beta chain is a study of technical replicates of blood from a few donors. This CDR3 contains 16 residues. The junction had 7 bases not matched to a gene; V was cut back by 2 bases and J by 7 bases. CDR1 and CDR2 (germline): SGHDT, YYEEEE. Method: immunoSEQ multiplex PCR; TCRdb's copy keeps in-frame clones and lacks some. The sample has some 87,000 clones, approximately 91% seen once. The material sequenced was T cells isolated from PBMCs. The receptor was derived from a human donor in good health. The chain is built from TRBV5-6 and TRBJ1-5; 12 bases fit TRBD1. The CDR3 protein is CASSFWGQGAGQPQHF. In nucleotides, the CDR3 is TGTGCCAGCAGCTTTTGGGGACAGGGGGCCGGACAGCCCCAGCATTTT.